This section outlines one T cell receptor beta chain sequence together with its context. V shed 2 bases and J shed 3 bases, with 8 bases lying between them. In germline, CDR1 is MNHEY, CDR2 SVGAGI. The CDR3 covers 14 residues. Under the authors' procedure: Reference gene primer amplification gave nucleated cell count estimates. Using immunoSEQ multiplex PCR, the repertoire was profiled, and TCRdb retains in-frame clones only, with some absent. The V and J calls and the clone size are those of that table, but D and trimming were determined from the DNA. The table includes 250,000 or so clones, 85% to 90% detected once. This sample was included in a study of blood T cell repertoires in COVID-19. Study-wide context: Sites in the United States, Italy and Spain provided acute and convalescent COVID-19 samples. PBMCs, B-cell-depleted T cells, or T cells were the source of the cDNA or gDNA that made up the material.

All enrollees were about 18 to 90 years old and from 20 to 25 US areas. The sequencing input was PBMCs or T cells enriched from blood (not recorded which). The chain links TRBV6-5 to TRBJ2-1, with D tentatively TRBD1 (6 bases). The TCR comes from a woman aged 50 to 65 who had recovered from COVID-19. CDR3 sequence (DNA): TGTGCCAGCAGTTACCGGGACATCTACAATGAGCAGTTCTTC. Protein sequence: CASSYRDIYNEQFF.